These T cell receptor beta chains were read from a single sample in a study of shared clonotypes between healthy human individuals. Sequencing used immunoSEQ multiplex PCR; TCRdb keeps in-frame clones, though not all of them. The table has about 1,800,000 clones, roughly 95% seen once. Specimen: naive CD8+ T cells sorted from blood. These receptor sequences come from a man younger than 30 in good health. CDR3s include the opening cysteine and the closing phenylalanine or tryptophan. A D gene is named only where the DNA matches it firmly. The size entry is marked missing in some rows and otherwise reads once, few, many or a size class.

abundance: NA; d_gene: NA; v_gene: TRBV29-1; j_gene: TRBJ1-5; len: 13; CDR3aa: CSVDGDSNQPQHF; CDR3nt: TGCAGCGTTGATGGGGATAGCAATCAGCCCCAGCATTTT
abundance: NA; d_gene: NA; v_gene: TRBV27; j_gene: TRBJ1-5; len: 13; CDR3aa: CASSLGGQQPQHF; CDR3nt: TGTGCCAGCAGTTTAGGGGGCCAGCAGCCCCAGCATTTT
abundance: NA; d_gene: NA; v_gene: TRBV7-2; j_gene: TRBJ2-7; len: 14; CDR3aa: CASSLKPSSYEQYF; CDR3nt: TGTGCCAGCAGCTTAAAACCAAGCTCCTACGAGCAGTACTTC
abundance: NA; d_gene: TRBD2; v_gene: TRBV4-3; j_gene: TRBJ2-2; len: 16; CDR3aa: CASSQDRLAGGGELFF; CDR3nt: TGCGCCAGCAGCCAAGATCGGCTAGCGGGAGGTGGGGAGCTGTTTTTT
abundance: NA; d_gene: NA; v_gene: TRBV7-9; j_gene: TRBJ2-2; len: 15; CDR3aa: CASSLRTANTGELFF; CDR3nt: TGTGCCAGCAGCTTAAGAACGGCGAACACCGGGGAGCTGTTTTTT
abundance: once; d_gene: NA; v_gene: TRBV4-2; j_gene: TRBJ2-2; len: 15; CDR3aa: CASSPDRLNTGELFF; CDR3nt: TGTGCCAGCAGCCCTGACAGGCTGAACACCGGGGAGCTGTTTTTT
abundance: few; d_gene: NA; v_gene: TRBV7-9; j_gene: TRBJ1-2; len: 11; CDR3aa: CASSLGGGYTF; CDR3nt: TGTGCCAGCAGCTTAGGAGGTGGCTACACCTTC
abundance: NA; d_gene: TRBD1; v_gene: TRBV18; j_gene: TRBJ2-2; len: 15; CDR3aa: CASSGTGGDTGELFF; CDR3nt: TGTGCCAGCTCGGGGACAGGGGGCGACACCGGGGAGCTGTTTTTT
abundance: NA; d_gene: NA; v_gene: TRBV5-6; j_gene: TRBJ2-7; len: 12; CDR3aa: CASSLAAYEQYF; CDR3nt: TGTGCCAGCAGCTTGGCTGCTTACGAGCAGTACTTC
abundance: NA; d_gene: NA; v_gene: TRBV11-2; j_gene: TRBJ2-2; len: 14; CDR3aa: CASSQLAGTGELFF; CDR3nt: TGTGCCAGCAGCCAACTAGCTGGCACCGGGGAGCTGTTTTTT
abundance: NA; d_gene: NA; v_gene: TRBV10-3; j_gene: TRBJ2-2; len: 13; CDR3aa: CATSSTGTGELFF; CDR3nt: TGTGCCACCTCATCGACGGGGACCGGGGAGCTGTTTTTT
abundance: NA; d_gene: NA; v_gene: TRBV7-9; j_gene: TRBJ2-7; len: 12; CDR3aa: CASSLVQDEQYF; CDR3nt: TGTGCCAGCAGCTTAGTACAGGACGAGCAGTACTTC
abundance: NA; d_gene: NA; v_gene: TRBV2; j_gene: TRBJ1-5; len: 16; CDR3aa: CASSEATFGGNQPQHF; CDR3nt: TGTGCCAGCAGTGAAGCGACGTTCGGAGGCAATCAGCCCCAGCATTTT
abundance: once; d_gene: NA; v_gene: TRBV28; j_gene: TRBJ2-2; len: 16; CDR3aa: CASREDGWENTGELFF; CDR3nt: TGTGCCAGCAGAGAGGATGGTTGGGAGAACACCGGGGAGCTGTTTTTT
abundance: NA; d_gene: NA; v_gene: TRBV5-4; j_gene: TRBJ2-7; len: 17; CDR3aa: CASSLFGGLGNPYEQYF; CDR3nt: TGTGCCAGCAGCTTGTTCGGGGGTCTAGGGAATCCCTACGAGCAGTACTTC
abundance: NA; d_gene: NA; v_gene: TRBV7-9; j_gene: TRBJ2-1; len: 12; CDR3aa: CASSRGGNEQFF; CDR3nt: TGTGCCAGCAGCCGGGGCGGCAATGAGCAGTTCTTC
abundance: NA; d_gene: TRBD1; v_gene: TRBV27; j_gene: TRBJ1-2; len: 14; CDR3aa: CASSLGTGGYGYTF; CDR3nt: TGTGCCAGCAGTTTAGGGACAGGGGGGTATGGCTACACCTTC
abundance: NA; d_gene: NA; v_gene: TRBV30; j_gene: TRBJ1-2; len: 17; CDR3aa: CAWSVWDNGLGIYGYTF; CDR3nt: TGTGCCTGGAGTGTATGGGACAACGGATTGGGTATCTATGGCTACACCTTC
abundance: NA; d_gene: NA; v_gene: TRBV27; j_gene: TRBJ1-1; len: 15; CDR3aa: CASNPLTGVNTEAFF; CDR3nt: TGTGCCAGCAACCCCCTGACAGGAGTTAACACTGAAGCTTTCTTT
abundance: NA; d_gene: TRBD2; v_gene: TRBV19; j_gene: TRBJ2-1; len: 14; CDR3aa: CATAAGTSGNEQFF; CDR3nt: TGTGCCACCGCGGCCGGGACTAGCGGGAATGAGCAGTTCTTC
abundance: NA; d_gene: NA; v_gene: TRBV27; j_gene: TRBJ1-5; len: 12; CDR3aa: CASSAFGQPQHF; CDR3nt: TGTGCCAGCAGTGCCTTTGGTCAGCCCCAGCATTTT
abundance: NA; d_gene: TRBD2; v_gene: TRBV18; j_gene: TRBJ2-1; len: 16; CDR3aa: CASSPLSAGGHNEQFF; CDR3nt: TGTGCCAGCTCACCACTCTCAGCGGGGGGACACAATGAGCAGTTCTTC
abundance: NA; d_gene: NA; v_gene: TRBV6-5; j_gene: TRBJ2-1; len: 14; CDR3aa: CASSSSWWYNEQFF; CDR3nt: TGTGCCAGCAGCTCCTCGTGGTGGTACAATGAGCAGTTCTTC
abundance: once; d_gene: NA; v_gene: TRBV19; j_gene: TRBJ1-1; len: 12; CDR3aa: CASTQIGTEAFF; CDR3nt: TGTGCCAGTACCCAGATAGGAACTGAAGCTTTCTTT
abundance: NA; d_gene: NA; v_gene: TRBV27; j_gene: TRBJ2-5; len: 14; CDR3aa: CASSDWALQETQYF; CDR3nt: TGTGCCAGCAGTGACTGGGCCCTCCAAGAGACCCAGTACTTC
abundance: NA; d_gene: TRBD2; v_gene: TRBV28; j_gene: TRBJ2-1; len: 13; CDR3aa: CASSFGVGGEQFF; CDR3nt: TGTGCCAGCAGTTTTGGGGTCGGGGGGGAGCAGTTCTTC
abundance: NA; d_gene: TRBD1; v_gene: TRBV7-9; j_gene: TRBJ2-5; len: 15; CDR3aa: CASSGYRGVGETQYF; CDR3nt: TGTGCCAGCAGCGGTTACAGGGGGGTCGGGGAGACCCAGTACTTC
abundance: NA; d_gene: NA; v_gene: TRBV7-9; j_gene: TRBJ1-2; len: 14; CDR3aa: CASSPEGGARGYTF; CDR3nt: TGTGCCAGCAGCCCGGAAGGGGGGGCGAGGGGCTACACCTTC
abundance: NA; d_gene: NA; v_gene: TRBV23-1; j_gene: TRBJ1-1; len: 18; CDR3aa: CASSSYGRWKVVRGEAFF; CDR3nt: TGCGCCAGCAGTTCCTATGGCAGGTGGAAGGTGGTGCGGGGTGAAGCTTTCTTT
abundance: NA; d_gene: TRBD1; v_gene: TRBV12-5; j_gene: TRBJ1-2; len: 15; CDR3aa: CASVSLVYGDRRYTF; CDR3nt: TGTGCTAGTGTTTCCCTCGTCTATGGGGACAGACGCTACACCTTC
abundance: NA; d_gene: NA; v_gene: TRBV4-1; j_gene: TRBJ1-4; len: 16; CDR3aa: CASSQDRSLGIEKLFF; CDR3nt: TGCGCCAGCAGCCAAGATCGGAGTTTGGGGATTGAAAAACTGTTTTTT
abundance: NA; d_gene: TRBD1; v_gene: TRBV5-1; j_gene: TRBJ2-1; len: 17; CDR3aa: CASSPDRTTMSYNEQFF; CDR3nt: TGCGCCAGCAGCCCGGACAGGACAACGATGTCTTACAATGAGCAGTTCTTC
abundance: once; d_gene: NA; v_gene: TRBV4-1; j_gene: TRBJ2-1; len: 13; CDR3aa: CASSQDQVNEQFF; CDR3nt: TGCGCCAGCAGCCAAGACCAGGTCAATGAGCAGTTCTTC
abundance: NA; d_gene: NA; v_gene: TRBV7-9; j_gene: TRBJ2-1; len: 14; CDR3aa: CASSRETAYNEQFF; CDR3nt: TGTGCCAGCAGCCGAGAGACAGCCTACAATGAGCAGTTCTTC
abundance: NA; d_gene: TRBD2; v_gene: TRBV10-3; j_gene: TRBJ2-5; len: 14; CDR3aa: CAISEWTSQETQYF; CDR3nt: TGTGCCATCAGTGAGTGGACTAGCCAAGAGACCCAGTACTTC
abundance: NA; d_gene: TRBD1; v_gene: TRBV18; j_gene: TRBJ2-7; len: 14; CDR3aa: CASSPPQGVDEQYF; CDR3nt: TGTGCCAGCTCACCACCTCAGGGGGTGGACGAGCAGTACTTC
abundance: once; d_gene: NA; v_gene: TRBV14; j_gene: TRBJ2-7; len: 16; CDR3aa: CASSQVITSSTYEQYF; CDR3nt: TGTGCCAGCAGCCAAGTTATCACTTCATCTACCTACGAGCAGTACTTC